Below, one T cell receptor beta chain is given with its context. Its antigen target is currently unknown. There are no base qualities to consult, and no much larger clone falls within one base. This specimen belongs to a study of T cell changes during pregnancy in multiple sclerosis (dated by TCRdb to between 2018 and 2020). In the study overall: The study examined how the T cell repertoire changed over the course of pregnancy in women with multiple sclerosis.

Trimming at the junction amounts to 5 bases on V and 5 bases on J, and the germline ends lie 17 bases apart. From a lookup of the germline V gene, CDR1 and CDR2 are SGHTA and FQGNSA. The CDR3, from cysteine to phenylalanine, totals 15 residues. Here the CDR3 DNA is all that survives: 45 bases in frame from base 1. The library was generated by the immunoSEQ multiplex PCR assay. Here the immuneACCESS table is served through TCRdb, limited to in-frame sequences with V and J called. Missing clones are a known gap in these copies; in checked studies unresolved V genes cover under half, and the rest lacks a known reason. The sample table holds 35,000 to 45,000 clones, of which 90% to 95% were seen once. The biggest ten clones account for 0.45% to 0.5% of the sample.

This receptor was obtained from a female donor in good health, enrolled as a control in a pregnancy study. The sequenced sample was CD4+ T cells from peripheral blood mononuclear cells, obtained in the second trimester of pregnancy. The sequence joins TRBV7-2 to TRBJ2-3; the D segment cannot be called with confidence. The encoded CDR3 is CASSPGLALRDTQYF. In nucleotides, the sequence is TGTGCCAGCAGCCCGGGTCTGGCTTTGAGAGATACGCAGTATTTT.